Listed below are T cell receptor beta chains from one sample, sequenced in a study of response to subunit inactivated influenza vaccine. TCRdb reanalysed the RT-PCR reads using MiXCR and keeps one entry per CDR3 protein. The profile covers about 170,000 distinct CDR3 sequences, with approximately 12% appearing a single time and around 32% taken by the ten largest. These data also featured in a second study, about T cells expressing NK-cell markers.

This material consisted of CD8+ T cells sorted from PBMCs, taken 11 to 12 days after vaccination. These TCRs come from a man aged 45-60 years who received an inactivated influenza vaccine. Both conserved end residues are part of each CDR3. A D gene is named only where the DNA matches it firmly. Some rows have no size entry. The others give once, few or many, or a class for an expanded clone.

abundance	j_gene	v_gene	d_gene	CDR3nt	CDR3aa
few	TRBJ2-5	TRBV20-1	.	TGCAGTGCTAGAGATTTAAGAACAGAAGAGACCCAGTACTTC	CSARDLRTEETQYF
few	TRBJ1-1	TRBV4-1	.	TGCGCCAGCAGCCAAGAGATGGGTAGAACTGAAGCTTTCTTT	CASSQEMGRTEAFF
many	TRBJ1-1	TRBV7-8	.	TGTGCCAGCAGCTTAACTCGGGTACCTGAGAACACTGAAGCTTTCTTT	CASSLTRVPENTEAFF
many	TRBJ2-7	TRBV4-2	TRBD2	TGTGCCACCAGCCTCGAAGGCGGGAGAACCTCCTACGAGCAGTACTTC	CATSLEGGRTSYEQYF
.	TRBJ2-3	TRBV10-3	TRBD2	TGTGCCATCAGTGAAGCGGGAGCTGGCACAGATACGCAGTATTTT	CAISEAGAGTDTQYF
many	TRBJ2-3	TRBV5-1	TRBD1	TGCGCCAGCAGCGCGTGGGACAGGGCCACAGATACGCAGTATTTT	CASSAWDRATDTQYF
.	TRBJ2-7	TRBV27	.	TGTGCCAGCAGTTTAGGAGGGCTGCAGTACTTC	CASSLGGLQYF
.	TRBJ2-1	TRBV11-3	.	TGTGCCAGCAGCTTAGGGGCCAGGGGAGAGCAGTTCTTC	CASSLGARGEQFF
.	TRBJ2-1	TRBV9	TRBD1	TGTGCCAGCAGCGCCGGGACAGGGTATTACAATGAGCAGTTCTTC	CASSAGTGYYNEQFF
.	TRBJ1-1	TRBV20-1	.	TGCAGTGCTAGAATTAAAGGGTGGGGGGACACTGAAGCTTTCTTT	CSARIKGWGDTEAFF
.	TRBJ2-3	TRBV4-3	.	TGCGCCAGCAGCCAGACAGGATCTAGCACAGATACGCAGTATTTT	CASSQTGSSTDTQYF
.	TRBJ1-1	TRBV24-1	.	TGTGCCACCAGTGCATGGAACACTGAAGCTTTCTTT	CATSAWNTEAFF
few	TRBJ2-7	TRBV29-1	.	TGCAGCGTTGAATTAGGGACGGTGAGCTCCTACGAGCAGTACTTC	CSVELGTVSSYEQYF
many	TRBJ2-1	TRBV7-8	.	TGTGCCAGCAGCTTAGCCCCGCCGGTGGCTAGCTCCTACAATGAGCAGTTCTTC	CASSLAPPVASSYNEQFF
few	TRBJ2-1	TRBV9	TRBD2	TGTGCCAGCAGCGCCGCGGGACTAGCGGTAACCGAGCAGTTCTTC	CASSAAGLAVTEQFF
few	TRBJ2-1	TRBV7-3	.	TGTGCCAGCAGCCGAGGTGCGGGCTTCAATGAGCAGTTCTTC	CASSRGAGFNEQFF
.	TRBJ2-1	TRBV3-1	TRBD2	TGTGCCAGCAGCCAAATAGCGGGGGTCCTTAACAATGAGCAGTTCTTC	CASSQIAGVLNNEQFF
few	TRBJ2-1	TRBV7-3	.	TGTGCCAGCAGCTTAACACCCAACAATGAGCAGTTCTTC	CASSLTPNNEQFF
.	TRBJ2-2	TRBV6-5	.	TGTGCCAGCAGTTATTGGCGGAACACCGGGGAGCTGTTTTTT	CASSYWRNTGELFF
.	TRBJ2-7	TRBV6-2/TRBV6-3	.	TGTGCCAGCAGCCGGGGCGCGGAGACCTACGAGCAGTACTTC	CASSRGAETYEQYF
.	TRBJ1-2	TRBV12-3/TRBV12-4	.	TGTGCCAGCAGTCGAGGGGGAAACTATGGCTACACCTTC	CASSRGGNYGYTF
few	TRBJ2-4	TRBV12-3/TRBV12-4	.	TGTGCCAGTGGAGGGCTAGCCAAAAACATTCAGTACTTC	CASGGLAKNIQYF
many	TRBJ1-1	TRBV9	.	TGTGCCAGCAGCGTAGGGAGGACAGATGAAGCTTTCTTT	CASSVGRTDEAFF
.	TRBJ2-7	TRBV7-9	TRBD1	TGTGCCAGCAGCCCGCCGGACAGGAATCGATACGAGCAGTACTTC	CASSPPDRNRYEQYF
few	TRBJ2-7	TRBV12-3/TRBV12-4	TRBD2	TGTGCCAGCAGCCTTAGCGGGGGGCAGTCCTACGAGCAGTACTTC	CASSLSGGQSYEQYF
many	TRBJ2-1	TRBV6-2/TRBV6-3	.	TGTGCCAGCAGTTATCCTGGTGAGCAGTTCTTC	CASSYPGEQFF
few	TRBJ1-2	TRBV29-1	.	TGCAGCGTTGAAGATCCAACAGGGCTGGGAGGCTACACCTTC	CSVEDPTGLGGYTF
.	TRBJ1-1	TRBV6-1	.	TGTGCCACGGGGAGGTCGTCGCGTCACACTGAAGCTTTCTTT	CATGRSSRHTEAFF
.	TRBJ2-1	TRBV27	TRBD1	TGTGCCAGTGGGACAGGCACATACAATGAGCAGTTCTTC	CASGTGTYNEQFF
many	TRBJ2-2	TRBV10-3	.	TGTGCCATCAGTGAGTACTCCATGGAGACTACCGGGGAGCTGTTTTTT	CAISEYSMETTGELFF
.	TRBJ2-7	TRBV7-2	.	TGTGCCAGCAGCTTTACCCCTACCTACGAGCAGTACTTC	CASSFTPTYEQYF
.	TRBJ2-3	TRBV28	.	TGTGCCAGAAGTTTAGTAGCGACTAGCACAGATACGCAGTATTTT	CARSLVATSTDTQYF
many	TRBJ2-3	TRBV7-8	.	TGTGCCAGCAGCTTAAGCGATCCTTTT	CASSLSDPF
few	TRBJ2-2	TRBV15	.	TGTGCCACCAGCAGAGATAGCGCGAACACCGGGGAGCTGTTTTTT	CATSRDSANTGELFF
.	TRBJ1-1	TRBV5-6	TRBD1	TGTGCCAGCAACCCCGGGACAGGGGTTACTGAAGCTTTCTTT	CASNPGTGVTEAFF
few	TRBJ1-4	TRBV4-3	.	TGCGCCAGCAGCCAAGATCGGGGAGTTCGGAATGAAAAACTGTTTTTT	CASSQDRGVRNEKLFF
few	TRBJ2-7	TRBV10-3	.	TGTGCCATCAGTGAGTCTGGTCGGGGGAAATACGAGCAGTACTTC	CAISESGRGKYEQYF
.	TRBJ2-1	TRBV4-2	TRBD2	TGTGCCAGCAGCCCGGAGGGACTAGCGGGAGGCAGCTCCTACAATGAGCAGTTCTTC	CASSPEGLAGGSSYNEQFF
few	TRBJ1-1	TRBV5-4	.	TGTGCCAGCAGCCGCGCCGGTGTACGGGACACTGAAGCTTTCTTT	CASSRAGVRDTEAFF
.	TRBJ2-7	TRBV27	.	TGTGCCAGCAGTTTATCTCCACCGCGGAAATACGAGCAGTACTTC	CASSLSPPRKYEQYF
.	TRBJ2-2	TRBV5-4	.	TGTGCCAGCAGCTTGGAAACCGGGGAGCTGTTTTTT	CASSLETGELFF
few	TRBJ2-1	TRBV12-3/TRBV12-4	.	TGTGCCAGCAGTCTCTACCCGGGACTGGATTACAATGAGCAGTTCTTC	CASSLYPGLDYNEQFF
.	TRBJ1-5	TRBV5-1	.	TGCGCCAGCAGCTTGGAAGCAGGGTACAATCAGCCCCAGCATTTT	CASSLEAGYNQPQHF
.	TRBJ2-3	TRBV24-1	.	TGTGCCACCACTGCCGGCACCACAGATACGCAGTATTTT	CATTAGTTDTQYF
many	TRBJ2-3	TRBV23-1	.	TGCGCCAGCAGTCAATCCTATTTCAGGGTGCGGGGCACAGATACGCAGTATTTT	CASSQSYFRVRGTDTQYF
.	TRBJ1-3	TRBV6-1	.	TGTGCCAGCAGTGGATGGACGGCCTCTGGAAACACCATATATTTT	CASSGWTASGNTIYF
many	TRBJ1-2	TRBV24-1	TRBD1	TGTGCCACCAGTGATTTGAGGACAGGACCTGGTGGCTACACCTTC	CATSDLRTGPGGYTF
.	TRBJ2-1	TRBV4-3	TRBD2	TGCGCCAGCAGCCAACTACTAGCGGGGAGCCAGCAGTTCTTC	CASSQLLAGSQQFF